Below are 5 T cell receptor beta chains sequenced from a single sample in a study of CD8+ T cells in alopecia areata. Extraction of RNA preceded its reverse transcription into cDNA, which served as the sequencing template. The assay was immunoSEQ multiplex PCR, and TCRdb's table has in-frame clones only and misses some. The sample gives approximately 180,000 clones, more than 55% of which show up once; approximately 1.4% is in the top ten. Described treatment: oral pan-JAK inhibitor, 5-10 mg twice daily. Sequences were derived from CD4+ T cells sorted from blood, sampled around week 50, from a patient treated with tofacitinib. These receptors were taken from a human donor with alopecia areata.

This chain uses TRBV5-1 with TRBJ2-3; TRBD1 might be the D (5 bases). The V gene lost 3 bases and the J gene lost 2 bases, with 13 bases spanning the gap. This CDR3 has 15 residues. Germline V CDR1 and CDR2: SGHRS, YFSETQ. CDR3 in DNA: TGCGCCAGCAGCTCCCCGCAGGGAAACACAGATACGCAGTATTTT. Amino acid sequence: CASSSPQGNTDTQYF.

The V gene is TRBV4-3, the J gene TRBJ2-1; no reliable D call. Germline loops: CDR1 LGHNA, CDR2 YSLEER. V lost 1 base and J 8 bases, leaving 15 bases between the germline ends. This CDR3 spans 15 amino acids. This chain's CDR3 is CASSQVPNLGYEQFF. The CDR3 DNA follows: TGCGCCAGCAGCCAAGTTCCTAATCTCGGCTATGAGCAGTTCTTC.

The chain is built from TRBV7-9 and TRBJ1-1; D remains unclear. Germline lookup yields CDR1 SEHNR and CDR2 FQNEAQ (reference sequence). The germline V and J ends were trimmed by 1 base and 8 bases, with 8 bases remaining between them. CDR3 length equals 12 residues. CDR3 region: CASSLVSREAFF. The CDR3 nucleotides are TGTGCCAGCAGCTTAGTGAGCAGGGAAGCTTTCTTT. Together with reference TRBV7-9 and TRBJ1-1, the CDR3 gives the full variable domain: DTGVSQNPRHKITKRGQNVTFRCDPISEHNRLYWYRQTLGQGPEFLTYFQNEAQLEKSRLLSDRFSAERPKGSFSTLEIQRTEQGDSAMYLCASSLVSREAFFGQGTRLTVV.

The chain employs TRBV29-1 and TRBJ1-1; D possibly corresponds to TRBD1 (5 bases). Germline CDR1 is SQVTM and CDR2 is ANQGSEA. The CDR3 sequence is 12 residues long. Deletions cut 4 bases from V and 5 bases from J, with 11 bases between. DNA of the CDR3: TGCAGCGTTGCGCGGGAGGGGACTGAAGCTTTCTTT. This translates into CSVAREGTEAFF. The whole variable domain, remainder taken from reference TRBV29-1 and TRBJ1-1, is SAVISQKPSRDICQRGTSLTIQCQVDSQVTMMFWYRQQPGQSLTLIATANQGSEATYESGFVIDKFPISRPNLTFSTLTVSNMSPEDSSIYLCSVAREGTEAFFGQGTRLTVV.

V usage is TRBV27 and J usage is TRBJ1-1; maybe TRBD1 (6 bases). The germline V gene has CDR1 MNHEY and CDR2 SMNVEV (reference sequence). This CDR3 has 15 amino acids. Trimming removed 6 bases at V and 0 bases at J, with 14 bases between. The CDR3, as DNA: TGTGCCAGCAGCCCGGGCAGGGGTGTGAACACTGAAGCTTTCTTT. It is translated as CASSPGRGVNTEAFF.